This T cell receptor beta chain appears in the sequencing data of a study of cytomegalovirus exposure and HLA in healthy donors. Study-level information: Researchers previously reported finding just under 120 million unique TCR beta sequences from about 179 million T cells.

Nominally healthy donors were sampled, though unrecorded immune exposures were likely. Researchers ran the PCR with 60 Vbeta and 13 Jbeta primers. Clones were read by immunoSEQ multiplex PCR, and TCRdb kept only the in-frame ones, dropping some. The sample includes about 130,000 clones. This CDR3 contains 15 residues. Germline V CDR1 and CDR2: SGHNT, YYREEE (reference sequence). Comments on this clone: Its antigen is unidentified.

General observations from the study: The classifier reportedly diagnosed cytomegalovirus status with high specificity and sensitivity. Listed as cytomegalovirus-associated were roughly 180 TCR beta chains.

This clonotype was sampled from a middle-aged woman in good health and CMV-seronegative. This chain connects TRBV5-4 to TRBJ2-5, with 7 bases fitting TRBD1. The J call is doubtful: the DNA matches TRBJ2-7 better. Source material: PBMCs. In nucleotides, the CDR3 is TGTGCCAGCAGCTTGGCGGGACAGCTTGCCTACGAGCAGTACTTC. This encodes CASSLAGQLAYEQYF.